These T cell receptor beta chains were read from a single sample in a study of T cell responses to AZD1222 COVID-19 vaccine. Using immunoSEQ multiplex PCR, the repertoire was profiled, and TCRdb retains in-frame clones only, with some absent. Of more than 85,000 clones in the sample, roughly 84% were seen once. The specimen was peripheral blood, collected on day 0 of AZD1222 vaccination. The receptors derive from an adult in good health. The CDR3 runs from the conserved cysteine through the conserved F or W. The D gene is left open where the match is weak. Clone size, where shown, is once, few, many, or a class for clones that have expanded.

>TRBV18|TRBD2|TRBJ2-1|-
CASGTSGQPFGNEQFF
TGTGCCAGCGGGACTAGCGGGCAACCTTTTGGCAATGAGCAGTTCTTC
>TRBV7-2|-|TRBJ2-1|-
CASSSTRMEQFF
TGTGCCAGCAGCTCGACTCGAATGGAGCAGTTCTTC
>TRBV6-5|-|TRBJ1-1|-
CASKAGAMNTEAFF
TGTGCCAGCAAGGCAGGGGCTATGAACACTGAAGCTTTCTTT
>TRBV6-1|-|TRBJ2-2|-
CASSDRRGGTGELFF
TGTGCCAGCAGTGACCGGCGGGGCGGCACCGGGGAGCTGTTTTTT
>TRBV11-2|-|TRBJ2-3|-
CASSLTTQHTDTQYF
TGTGCCAGCAGCTTAACAACTCAACATACGGATACGCAGTATTTT
>TRBV4-3|-|TRBJ2-2|once
CASSQDITGELFF
TGCGCCAGCAGCCAAGATATCACCGGGGAGCTGTTTTTT
>TRBV5-1|-|TRBJ2-5|-
CASSLTGFLETQYF
TGCGCCAGCAGCTTAACAGGGTTCTTAGAGACCCAGTACTTC
>TRBV6-5|-|TRBJ1-1|-
CASRGGLNTEAFF
TGTGCCAGCAGGGGGGGACTGAACACTGAAGCTTTCTTT
>TRBV7-9|TRBD1|TRBJ1-1|-
CASRGQGFTEAFF
TGTGCCAGCAGAGGACAGGGGTTCACTGAAGCTTTCTTT
>TRBV16|-|TRBJ1-3|-
CASSQSESARNTIYF
TGTGCCAGCAGCCAATCCGAGTCAGCAAGAAACACCATATATTTT
>TRBV7-6|-|TRBJ1-6|-
CASSLIQGDYNSPLHF
TGTGCCAGCAGCTTAATACAGGGTGATTATAATTCACCCCTCCACTTT
>TRBV5-1|-|TRBJ2-2|-
CASSLAANTGELFF
TGCGCCAGCAGCTTGGCAGCGAACACCGGGGAGCTGTTTTTT
>TRBV4-3|-|TRBJ2-3|-
CASSRQSETQDTQYF
TGCGCCAGCAGCCGGCAGAGCGAGACCCAAGATACGCAGTATTTT
>TRBV7-2|-|TRBJ2-1|-
CASSRFYNEQFF
TGTGCCAGCAGCCGCTTCTACAATGAGCAGTTCTTC
>TRBV7-2|-|TRBJ1-5|-
CASSSQGTSNNQPQHF
TGTGCCAGCAGCTCCCAAGGTACTTCCAACAATCAGCCCCAGCATTTT
>TRBV12-3/TRBV12-4|-|TRBJ1-2|-
CASSLGYGYTF
TGTGCCAGCAGTTTAGGCTATGGCTACACCTTC
>TRBV7-3|TRBD1|TRBJ2-2|once
CASSDTGGPGELFF
TGTGCCAGCAGCGACACAGGGGGACCCGGGGAGCTGTTTTTT
>TRBV5-1|-|TRBJ2-2|-
CASSGWTNTGELFF
TGCGCCAGCAGCGGCTGGACGAACACCGGGGAGCTGTTTTTT
>TRBV12-5|-|TRBJ1-2|-
CASGTSETAENYGYTF
TGTGCTAGTGGTACTTCGGAGACAGCGGAGAACTATGGCTACACCTTC
>TRBV11-3|TRBD1|TRBJ1-1|-
CASSPHRGGTEAFF
TGTGCCAGCAGCCCCCACAGGGGAGGGACTGAAGCTTTCTTT
>TRBV29-1|-|TRBJ2-1|-
CGGGIVSYNEQFF
TGCGGAGGAGGGATAGTATCCTACAATGAGCAGTTCTTC
>TRBV18|-|TRBJ1-3|-
CASSQDREVSGNTIYF
TGTGCCAGCTCACAAGACCGGGAGGTTTCTGGAAACACCATATATTTT
>TRBV18|-|TRBJ2-2|-
CASSPNSGGELFF
TGTGCCAGCTCACCCAACAGCGGCGGGGAGCTGTTTTTT
>TRBV7-2|TRBD1|TRBJ1-1|-
CASSLVGGGNEAFF
TGTGCCAGCAGCTTAGTGGGAGGGGGCAATGAAGCTTTCTTT
>TRBV9|TRBD1|TRBJ1-2|-
CASSPLGQGRSYGYTF
TGTGCCAGCAGCCCCTTGGGACAGGGAAGAAGCTATGGCTACACCTTC
>TRBV7-9|-|TRBJ1-1|-
CASSLRLGGHTEAFF
TGTGCCAGCAGCTTACGCCTCGGGGGGCACACTGAAGCTTTCTTT
>TRBV7-8|TRBD1|TRBJ1-1|-
CASSFRTGGKAFF
TGTGCCAGCAGCTTTCGGACAGGGGGCAAAGCTTTCTTT
>TRBV19|TRBD1|TRBJ2-7|-
CASSWTGEPRKYF
TGTGCCAGTAGTTGGACAGGGGAACCGAGGAAGTACTTC
>TRBV28|TRBD2|TRBJ2-1|-
CASKSSGSGNEQFF
TGTGCCAGCAAGTCTAGCGGGAGTGGTAATGAGCAGTTCTTC
>TRBV7-2|TRBD1|TRBJ2-7|-
CASSLRRGQGHLYEQYF
TGTGCCAGCAGCTTAAGGAGAGGACAGGGCCATCTCTACGAGCAGTACTTC
>TRBV18|-|TRBJ1-1|-
CASSRDALSGGTEAFF
TGTGCCAGCTCGCGCGATGCCCTTTCAGGTGGAACTGAAGCTTTCTTT
>TRBV4-2|TRBD2|TRBJ2-3|-
CASSHTGLAGEDTQYF
TGTGCCAGCAGCCACACCGGACTAGCGGGGGAAGATACGCAGTATTTT
>TRBV27|-|TRBJ2-6|-
CASSYRGGLGANVLTF
TGTGCCAGCAGTTACAGGGGAGGGCTCGGGGCCAACGTCCTGACTTTC
>TRBV14|TRBD1|TRBJ1-2|-
CASSQLTGTGYGYTF
TGTGCCAGCAGCCAGTTAACCGGGACAGGGTATGGCTACACCTTC
>TRBV7-2|-|TRBJ2-1|-
CASSLGMRGEQFF
TGTGCCAGCAGCTTAGGTATGCGCGGGGAGCAGTTCTTC
>TRBV19|TRBD1|TRBJ2-2|-
CASSAGTGLGTGELFF
TGTGCCAGTAGTGCCGGGACAGGGCTCGGCACCGGGGAGCTGTTTTTT
>TRBV28|-|TRBJ1-5|-
CASSFFLGGNQPQHF
TGTGCCAGCAGTTTTTTCCTGGGGGGCAATCAGCCCCAGCATTTT
>TRBV7-8|-|TRBJ2-3|-
CASSLRGIGGRGDTQYF
TGTGCCAGCAGCTTAAGAGGGATCGGCGGGCGAGGGGATACGCAGTATTTT
>TRBV4-3|-|TRBJ1-1|-
CASSQRVDTEAFF
TGCGCCAGCAGCCAGAGAGTCGACACTGAAGCTTTCTTT
>TRBV28|-|TRBJ1-3|-
CASSSNPTVGDTIYF
TGTGCCAGCAGTTCCAACCCGACGGTCGGGGACACCATATATTTT
>TRBV24-1|TRBD1|TRBJ1-2|-
CATSGKSGTGPYGYTF
TGTGCCACCAGTGGGAAATCCGGGACAGGGCCCTATGGCTACACCTTC
>TRBV4-3|-|TRBJ1-1|-
CASSQGGGRNTEAFF
TGCGCCAGCAGCCAAGGTGGAGGCCGGAACACTGAAGCTTTCTTT
>TRBV4-2|-|TRBJ2-5|medium-sized
CASSQESEGQETQYF
TGTGCCAGCAGCCAAGAGAGTGAGGGACAAGAGACCCAGTACTTC
>TRBV13|-|TRBJ1-3|-
CASSRDSRSGNTIYF
TGTGCCAGCAGCCGTGACAGTCGCTCTGGAAACACCATATATTTT
>TRBV25-1|TRBD2|TRBJ2-1|once
CASSPQAGLYNEQFF
TGTGCCAGCAGTCCTCAAGCGGGGCTCTACAATGAGCAGTTCTTC
>TRBV11-3|-|TRBJ2-1|-
CASSSGNEQFF
TGTGCCAGCAGCTCCGGCAATGAGCAGTTCTTC
>TRBV18|-|TRBJ1-5|-
CASSPPTGGVDNQPQHF
TGTGCCAGCTCACCACCGACCGGGGGGGTGGATAATCAGCCCCAGCATTTT
>TRBV10-1|TRBD2|TRBJ2-7|-
CASSEVPSGSVGEQYF
TGCGCCAGCAGTGAGGTTCCTAGCGGGAGTGTTGGGGAGCAGTACTTC
>TRBV19|TRBD1|TRBJ1-2|-
CASSTRRQGRTYGYTF
TGTGCCAGTAGTACCCGGCGACAGGGCCGGACCTATGGCTACACCTTC
>TRBV12-3/TRBV12-4|-|TRBJ2-2|-
CASSLSSGELFF
TGTGCCAGCAGTTTATCGAGCGGGGAGCTGTTTTTT
>TRBV6-5|-|TRBJ1-1|-
CASSYPRDKTNTEAFF
TGTGCCAGCAGTTACCCGAGGGACAAAACGAACACTGAAGCTTTCTTT
>TRBV4-1|TRBD2|TRBJ2-1|-
CASSQVETGRVAGADNEQFF
TGCGCCAGCAGCCAAGTCGAGACCGGGAGGGTAGCGGGCGCAGACAATGAGCAGTTCTTC
>TRBV10-3|-|TRBJ2-7|-
CAISPGPPTYEQYF
TGTGCCATCAGCCCCGGGCCCCCAACCTACGAGCAGTACTTC
>TRBV28|-|TRBJ1-1|-
CATGGRALGDTEAFF
TGTGCCACTGGCGGGCGGGCGCTCGGGGATACTGAAGCTTTCTTT
>TRBV7-9|-|TRBJ2-7|-
CASSFFAFFCPNAGEQYF
TGTGCCAGCAGCTTTTTCGCGTTTTTTTGCCCAAACGCTGGCGAGCAGTACTTC